This TCR beta chain was observed in a study of CD8+ T cells in alopecia areata. As to treatment: oral pan-JAK inhibitor, 5-10 mg twice daily. cDNA prepared by RNA extraction and subsequent reverse transcription served as the template for sequencing. Clones were sequenced by immunoSEQ multiplex PCR, and TCRdb holds only the in-frame ones, with some missing. This table has about 120,000 clones, 53% appearing once. CDR3 length: 13 residues. From germline, CDR1 is MGHRA and CDR2 YSYEKL. Notes on this clone: The junction differs from germline at one of its ends, possibly a read error.

The TCR comes from a human donor with alopecia areata. The source material was CD4+ T cells sorted from blood, sampled at week 4, from a patient treated with tofacitinib. This chain links TRBV4-1 with TRBJ2-5, with 9 bases identical to TRBD1. The CDR3: CASSEDRGETQYF. CDR3 nucleotides: TGCGCCAGCAGCGAAGACAGGGGGGAGACCCAGTACTTC.